The 23 T cell receptor beta chains below come from one sample, sequenced in a study of tumor-infiltrating lymphocytes in primary liver carcinoma (dated by TCRdb to 2016 to 2017). The run used an Illumina HiSeq 2500. TCRbeta-specific cDNA was reverse-transcribed from approximately 500 ng total RNA using a constant-region primer and ProtoScript II reverse transcriptase. Construction of the TCRbeta libraries relied on three nested rounds of multiplex PCR, following a slightly modified ARM-PCR procedure. Each of the first two PCR rounds ran for approximately 10 cycles using multiplex TRBV1-TRBV30 forward primers together with a Cbeta reverse primer. TCRdb itself trimmed the public reads at Q25 with fastp, ran MiXCR and retained productive beta chains. Duplicate CDR3 protein sequences are folded into a single record with the most common DNA and genes. The table for this sample lists hundreds of thousands of distinct CDR3 sequences; 50% to 60% of them were counted only once. The ten largest account for about 17% of the sample.

Blood RNA was extracted from unsorted whole blood using TRIzol reagent, and germline DNA was obtained with the DNeasy Blood & Tissue kit. The material sequenced was peripheral blood. Receptor source: a woman aged 25 to 45 with primary liver carcinoma and hepatitis B virus infection.

The chain employs TRBV30 and TRBJ2-2; D might be TRBD1 (6 bases). V was cut by 8 bases and J by 6 bases, with 13 bases left in between. Germline V gives CDR1 GTSNPN, CDR2 SVGIG (reference sequence). This CDR3 is built from 12 residues. The CDR3 sequence: CARVRGAGELFF. CDR3 DNA sequence: TGTGCCAGGGTCAGGGGAGCCGGGGAGCTGTTTTTT.

This clonotype was seen at least ten times. The chain links TRBV11-2 to TRBJ2-1, with TRBD2 matching over 8 bases. The CDR3 runs 17 residues. Unmatched junction bases numbered 15, after V lost 6 bases and J lost 5 bases. From germline, CDR1 is SGHAT and CDR2 FQNNGV. The CDR3 spells CASRPGLSREGHNEQFF. CDR3 bases: TGTGCCAGCAGACCCGGTTTATCCCGGGAGGGCCACAATGAGCAGTTCTTC.

Regarding this clonotype: A much larger clone lies one base from this, so it may be a read error. The chain is built from TRBV6-6 and TRBJ2-1; the match to TRBD2 covers 7 bases. The V and J ends lost 8 bases and 6 bases, in that order; junction bases with no gene match: 13. CDR1 is MNHNY, CDR2 SVGAGI, per germline (reference sequence). The CDR3 consists of 15 residues. The CDR3 sequence is CASGGGQTRGNEQFF. CDR3 nucleotides: TGTGCCAGCGGGGGGGGTCAGACTAGGGGCAATGAGCAGTTCTTC.

This clonotype was found many times. CDR3 in amino acids: CASRDTSGFSYEQYF. The CDR3 nucleotides are TGTGCCAGCAGAGATACTAGCGGTTTCTCCTACGAGCAGTACTTC. The chain combines TRBV12-3 or TRBV12-4 with TRBJ2-7, with 8 bases identical to TRBD2. The CDR3 is made up of 15 amino acids. The ends lost 6 bases at V and 0 bases at J; junction bases unmatched: 7.

A remark on this clonotype: This may arise from a read error, as a much more abundant clone is one base away. This chain uses TRBV6-5 with TRBJ1-2; 7 bases are a match to TRBD1. Trimming removed 5 bases from V and 0 bases from J; junction bases left unmatched: 6. Germline CDR1 reads MNHEY; CDR2 reads SVGAGI. This CDR3 has 15 residues. In DNA, the CDR3 is TGTGCCAGCAGTATTAGGACAGGTCCTAACTATGGCTACACCTTC. Its protein product is CASSIRTGPNYGYTF.

This clonotype was picked up one time. The CDR3 does not end in the conserved phenylalanine or tryptophan, so this is likely a read error. The V and J genes are TRBV28 and TRBJ2-2; D is uncertain. CDR1 and CDR2 (germline): MDHEN, SYDVKM. The CDR3 runs to 13 residues. Trimming shortened V by 3 bases and J by 6 bases, and 8 bases separated the two germline ends. The CDR3 loop reads CASSLLGPGELFS. CDR3 bases: TGTGCCAGCAGTTTGCTTGGACCCGGGGAGCTGTTTTCC.

This clonotype was picked up a small number of times. A much larger clone differs by one base, so this may be a read error. The rearrangement links TRBV29-1 to TRBJ2-7; either TRBD1 or TRBD2 may supply D (5 bases each). Trimming removed 3 bases at V and 9 bases at J, with 21 bases between. The germline CDR1 and CDR2 sequences are SQVTM and ANQGSEA. The CDR3 loop spans 14 amino acids. This chain's CDR3 is CSVESYGTGDGQYF. CDR3 coding DNA: TGCAGCGTTGAGTCCTACGGGACCGGAGACGGGCAGTACTTC.

Only a few counts were recorded for this clonotype. This sequence joins TRBV5-5 and TRBJ1-6, with a possible D match to TRBD1 (5 bases). The CDR3 consists of 15 residues. Trimming stripped 4 bases from V and 9 bases from J, with 17 bases between. Germline CDR1 reads SGHKS; CDR2 reads YYEKEE (reference sequence). CDR3 amino acids: CASSPVWGNTSPLHF. In DNA, the CDR3 is TGTGCCAGCAGCCCGGTCTGGGGCAATACTTCACCCCTCCACTTT.

The chain joins TRBV28 to TRBJ2-3, with TRBD1 matching over 9 bases. The junction had 4 bases not matched to a gene; V was cut back by 4 bases and J by 5 bases. The CDR3 is 14 amino acids. Germline CDR1 is MDHEN and CDR2 is SYDVKM. For the CDR3, the DNA is TGTGCCAGCAGTTGGGACAGGGACGTAGATACGCAGTATTTT. Translating gives CASSWDRDVDTQYF.

Details on this clonotype: The junction departs from the called germline gene at one end, perhaps through a read error. This chain connects TRBV11-2 to TRBJ1-3; D remains unclear. The length of the CDR3 is 15 residues. CDR1 is SGHAT, CDR2 FQNNGV, per germline. The CDR3 here is CTSSLGITYGKTIYF. CDR3 DNA: TGTACCAGCAGCTTGGGGATTACTTATGGAAAGACCATATATTTT.

This CDR3 reads CASSPDSAEQFF. The CDR3 nucleotides are TGTGCCAGCTCACCCGATAGTGCTGAGCAGTTCTTC. The V and J genes are TRBV18 and TRBJ2-1, with unresolved D. V dropped 3 bases and J dropped 9 bases, with 9 bases sitting between them. The CDR3 has 12 amino acids. The V gene's germline CDR1 is KGHSH and CDR2 LQKENI.

As for this clonotype: Just one base apart from a much larger clone, this may be a read error. V is TRBV12-3 or TRBV12-4 and J is TRBJ1-6, with TRBD1 identical over 7 bases. The V and J ends lost 7 bases and 6 bases, in that order; junction bases with no gene match: 12. This CDR3 has 16 residues. The chain's CDR3 is CASNARTGTANSPLHF. DNA for the CDR3: TGTGCCAGCAATGCACGAACCGGGACAGCTAATTCACCCCTCCACTTT.

Points on this clonotype: The conserved phenylalanine or tryptophan is not found at the CDR3 terminus, so this likely reflects a read error. CDR3 sequence reads: CASRSGPLLSTGELFC. In nucleotides, the CDR3 is TGTGCCAGCAGGAGTGGACCGCTCTTGTCTACCGGGGAGCTGTTTTGT. The V gene is TRBV5-5, the J gene TRBJ2-2; D unresolved. V lost 5 bases to trimming and J lost 5 bases, with 19 bases between them. Germline CDR1 is SGHKS and CDR2 is YYEKEE (reference sequence). This CDR3 has 16 residues.

This clonotype was recorded many times. The J gene is TRBJ2-3, the V gene TRBV11-1, with TRBD2 matching over 15 bases. The CDR3 has 17 residues. The ends lost 1 base at V and 3 bases at J; junction bases unmatched: 2. Germline CDR1 reads SGHAT; CDR2 reads FQDESV (reference sequence). DNA for the CDR3: TGTGCCAGCAGCTTAGTCGGGACTAGCGGGAGGACAGATACGCAGTATTTT. It encodes CASSLVGTSGRTDTQYF.

Turning to this clonotype: At one of its ends the junction is not consistent with the germline gene, which may arise from a read error. The CDR3 loop is CASSLRSGTSGRKWGEQFF. The CDR3 nucleotides read TGTGCCAGTAGCTTGCGTTCCGGGACTAGCGGGAGAAAATGGGGCGAGCAGTTCTTC. The chain carries TRBV11-2 and TRBJ2-1; 14 nucleotides line up with TRBD2. The CDR3 extends over 19 amino acids. Germline V gene data show CDR1 as SGHAT and CDR2 as FQNNGV. The full variable domain, its missing parts supplied by reference TRBV11-2 and TRBJ2-1, is EAGVAQSPRYKIIEKRQSVAFWCNPISGHATLYWYQQILGQGPKLLIQFQNNGVVDDSQLPKDRFSAERLKGVDSTLKIQPAKLEDSAVYLCASSLRSGTSGRKWGEQFFGPGTRLTVL.

This clonotype showed up just a few times. The chain has TRBV5-6 and TRBJ2-7; a weak D match, TRBD1 (6 bases). The CDR3 is 15 residues long. The germline V gene has CDR1 SGHDT and CDR2 YYEEEE. Trimming stripped 0 bases from V and 0 bases from J, with 10 bases between. The DNA of the CDR3 is TGTGCCAGCAGCTTGGCTCCACAGGGCTCCTACGAGCAGTACTTC. It encodes CASSLAPQGSYEQYF.

The chain carries TRBV28 and TRBJ2-1; D gene unclear. The CDR3 is made up of 12 amino acids. Germline V gives CDR1 MDHEN, CDR2 SYDVKM. Trimming took 4 bases from V and 7 from J, leaving 8 bases between them. The CDR3 nucleotides read TGTGCCAGCAGTTCACCAAAAAATGAGCAGTTCTTC. As protein: CASSSPKNEQFF.

The chain has TRBV6-1 and TRBJ2-7; D may match TRBD1 or TRBD2 (6 bases each). CDR1 MNHNS and CDR2 SASEGT come from the germline V gene. The length of the CDR3 is 15 residues. Between the trimmed V and J ends, which lost 4 bases and 0 bases, there was a span of 13 bases. This CDR3 reads CASSGGRGHSYEQYF. The CDR3 DNA reads as TGTGCCAGCAGTGGGGGGCGGGGACACTCCTACGAGCAGTACTTC.

Comment on this clonotype: At one end the junction does not follow the germline gene, possibly because of a read error. The J gene is TRBJ2-2, the V gene TRBV19; D might be TRBD2 (5 bases). The CDR3 covers 14 residues. Germline CDR1 and CDR2: LNHDA and SQIVND (reference sequence). CDR3 sequence (DNA): TGTGCCAGTAGCCGACTTGCGAACACCGGGGAGCTGTTATTT. This translates into CASSRLANTGELLF.

The table lists this clonotype with a few counts. Sequence at one end of the junction differs from germline and may be a read error. This chain uses TRBV12-3 or TRBV12-4 with TRBJ2-1, with no clear D. The CDR3 covers 11 residues. The CDR3 here is CASSLTNGQFF. The CDR3 DNA reads as TGTGCTAGCAGTTTGACCAATGGGCAGTTCTTC.

The table lists this clonotype with a few counts. The CDR3 end shows no conserved phenylalanine or tryptophan, and so a read error is likely. The rearrangement uses TRBV29-1 and TRBJ2-1; D unresolved. The CDR3 consists of 10 residues. Germline values: CDR1 SQVTM, CDR2 ANQGSEA. The CDR3 DNA reads TGCAGTGCTGCCCGCGTTGAGCAGTTCCTC. Amino acid sequence: CSAARVEQFL.

Turning to this clonotype: At one of its ends the junction is not consistent with the germline gene, which may arise from a read error. V gene TRBV11-2 combines with J gene TRBJ2-3; 9 bases fit TRBD1. The germline V gene encodes CDR1 SGHAT and CDR2 FQNNGV. The CDR3 sequence is 16 residues long. The CDR3 DNA is TGCGCCAGCAGCTTGGGACAGGGTGTTTTTGTAGATACGCAGTATTTT. Protein sequence: CASSLGQGVFVDTQYF.

The chain has TRBV29-1 and TRBJ2-1; 8 bases match TRBD2. Germline assignment: CDR1 SQVTM and CDR2 ANQGSEA. The CDR3 has 14 residues. The CDR3 is CSVWGLAGINEQFF. In nucleotides, the CDR3 is TGCAGTGTTTGGGGATTAGCGGGGATTAATGAGCAGTTCTTC.